The rows below give T cell receptor beta chains drawn from one sample of a study of blood T cell repertoires in COVID-19. Profiled with immunoSEQ multiplex PCR; TCRdb holds only in-frame clones, not every one. The table records 450,000 to 500,000 clones, about nine tenths of them present only once. Specimen: PBMCs or T cells enriched from blood (not recorded which). These receptors all come from a woman in her sixties or seventies who had recovered from COVID-19. Each CDR3 is given with its conserved first and last residue. The D gene is left open where the match is weak. Size values are once, few and many counts, or a class for expanded clones, and some rows have none.

j_gene,abundance,d_gene,v_gene,CDR3aa,CDR3nt
TRBJ1-1,NA,NA,TRBV6-5,CASSYSKRGLSTEAFF,TGTGCCAGCAGTTACTCGAAAAGGGGTTTGAGCACTGAAGCTTTCTTT
TRBJ1-2,NA,NA,TRBV27,CASSLEAGYGYTF,TGTGCCAGCAGTTTGGAGGCAGGATATGGCTACACCTTC
TRBJ1-4,NA,TRBD1,TRBV19,CASKLGGLQSEKLFF,TGTGCCAGTAAGTTAGGGGGCCTGCAATCCGAAAAACTGTTTTTT
TRBJ2-3,NA,NA,TRBV6-5,CACGPDFSDTQYF,TGTGCCTGTGGACCGGACTTCTCGGATACGCAGTATTTT
TRBJ1-1,NA,TRBD1,TRBV7-8,CASSLMQGAFRTEAFF,TGTGCCAGCAGCTTAATGCAGGGGGCTTTTAGAACTGAAGCTTTCTTT
TRBJ2-1,NA,NA,TRBV9,CASSPRDLDNEQFF,TGTGCCAGCAGCCCCCGAGACTTGGACAATGAGCAGTTCTTC
TRBJ1-5,NA,NA,TRBV12-3/TRBV12-4,CASRKGDQPQHF,TGTGCCAGCAGGAAAGGGGATCAGCCCCAGCATTTT
TRBJ1-2,once,TRBD1,TRBV5-4,CASSKQGALSYGYTF,TGTGCCAGCAGCAAACAGGGGGCGCTGAGCTATGGCTACACCTTC
TRBJ2-1,NA,NA,TRBV12-3/TRBV12-4,CASSRLPAEQFF,TGTGCCAGCAGTCGACTCCCCGCTGAGCAGTTCTTC
TRBJ2-3,NA,NA,TRBV5-1,CASSLGRGYTDTQYF,TGCGCCAGCAGCTTGGGGAGAGGGTACACAGATACGCAGTATTTT
TRBJ1-2,NA,NA,TRBV18,CASSPPMQVFGYTF,TGTGCCAGCTCACCACCGATGCAGGTATTTGGCTACACCTTC
TRBJ2-2,NA,NA,TRBV4-1,CASSHAKEGWNTGELFF,TGCGCCAGCAGCCACGCCAAGGAGGGTTGGAACACCGGGGAGCTGTTTTTT
TRBJ1-2,NA,TRBD1,TRBV11-2,CASSFGQGAEYGYTF,TGTGCCAGCAGCTTTGGACAGGGGGCCGAGTATGGCTACACCTTC
TRBJ2-3,NA,NA,TRBV14,CASSPRLGADTQYF,TGTGCCAGCAGCCCCCGGCTGGGAGCAGATACGCAGTATTTT
TRBJ1-2,NA,NA,TRBV6-5,CASSYIAPRQLDGYTF,TGTGCCAGCAGTTATATAGCCCCCCGGCAACTGGATGGCTACACCTTC
TRBJ2-5,NA,TRBD1,TRBV5-4,CASRRDSNQETQYF,TGTGCCAGCAGACGGGACAGCAACCAAGAGACCCAGTACTTC
TRBJ1-2,once,TRBD1,TRBV3-1/TRBV3-2,CASSQGGQVDDGYTF,TGTGCCAGCAGCCAAGGTGGACAGGTGGATGATGGCTACACCTTC
TRBJ2-5,NA,TRBD2,TRBV3-1/TRBV3-2,CASSLRGLAEETQYF,TGTGCCAGCAGCTTACGGGGACTAGCGGAAGAGACCCAGTACTTC
TRBJ2-4,NA,TRBD1,TRBV7-9,CASSLGQGLNIQYF,TGTGCCAGCAGCTTAGGACAGGGCCTAAACATTCAGTACTTC
TRBJ2-3,NA,NA,TRBV2,CASCGFTDTQYF,TGTGCCAGTTGCGGGTTTACAGATACGCAGTATTTT
TRBJ2-2,NA,NA,TRBV11-3,CASSGGNRGRANTGELFF,TGTGCCAGCAGCGGGGGGAATAGGGGTCGCGCGAACACCGGGGAGCTGTTTTTT
TRBJ1-4,few,NA,TRBV6-5,CATQGFGEKLFF,TGTGCCACCCAGGGATTTGGTGAAAAACTGTTTTTT
TRBJ1-2,NA,TRBD1,TRBV5-5,CASSWGQGGSYGYTF,TGTGCCAGCAGCTGGGGACAGGGCGGGAGCTATGGCTACACCTTC
TRBJ1-2,once,TRBD1,TRBV24-1,CATSDSTPWQGVSGYTF,TGTGCCACCAGTGATAGTACCCCGTGGCAGGGGGTGAGTGGCTACACCTTC
TRBJ2-3,once,NA,TRBV5-1,CASSLPTGTDTQYF,TGCGCCAGCAGCTTGCCTACCGGCACAGATACGCAGTATTTT
TRBJ1-1,NA,NA,TRBV3-1/TRBV3-2,CASSQSGRTEAFF,TGTGCCAGCAGCCAAAGCGGACGGACTGAAGCTTTCTTT
TRBJ1-5,NA,NA,TRBV15,CATSSVGGASNQPQHF,TGTGCCACCAGCAGTGTTGGGGGGGCGAGCAATCAGCCCCAGCATTTT
TRBJ1-2,NA,TRBD1,TRBV3-1/TRBV3-2,CASSRTGATAGGYTF,TGTGCCAGCAGCCGGACAGGGGCCACCGCGGGCGGCTACACCTTC
TRBJ2-2,few,TRBD2,TRBV24-1,CATSDSSGRATGELFF,TGTGCCACCAGTGATTCCTCTGGGAGGGCCACCGGGGAGCTGTTTTTT
TRBJ1-5,NA,NA,TRBV28,CASRMQQGSGNQPQHF,TGTGCCAGCAGGATGCAACAGGGATCGGGCAATCAGCCCCAGCATTTT
TRBJ1-4,NA,NA,TRBV9,CASNAGATNEKLFF,TGTGCCAGCAACGCGGGAGCAACTAATGAAAAACTGTTTTTT
TRBJ1-6,NA,NA,TRBV18,CASSPPGRERSPLHF,TGTGCCAGCTCACCACCGGGCAGGGAAAGGTCACCCCTCCACTTT
TRBJ1-2,NA,NA,TRBV19,CASSIPGTPNYGYTF,TGTGCCAGTAGTATCCCCGGGACACCTAACTATGGCTACACCTTC
TRBJ1-6,NA,TRBD1,TRBV11-2,CASSLDGGTGYNSPLHF,TGTGCCAGCAGCTTAGATGGGGGGACAGGTTATAATTCACCCCTCCACTTT
TRBJ2-2,once,NA,TRBV5-4,CASSLGVTDANTGELFF,TGTGCCAGCAGCTTAGGGGTTACTGACGCGAACACCGGGGAGCTGTTTTTT
TRBJ1-5,NA,NA,TRBV27,CASRKQGQPQHF,TGTGCCAGCAGAAAGCAGGGTCAGCCCCAGCATTTT
TRBJ2-2,NA,NA,TRBV7-2,CASSFVRSTGELFF,TGTGCCAGCAGCTTCGTACGGTCAACCGGGGAGCTGTTTTTT
TRBJ2-3,NA,TRBD1,TRBV6-5,CATILGQGRDTQYF,TGTGCCACTATCCTGGGACAGGGGAGAGATACGCAGTATTTT
TRBJ1-2,NA,NA,TRBV12-2,CASRTILQGNYGYTF,TGTGCAAGTCGCACAATACTCCAGGGTAACTATGGCTACACCTTC
TRBJ2-7,NA,TRBD2,TRBV19,CASSLSGAYYEQYF,TGTGCCAGTAGTCTGAGCGGGGCCTACTACGAGCAGTACTTC
TRBJ2-5,NA,TRBD2,TRBV5-1,CASSPGGLAGAHQETQYF,TGCGCCAGCAGCCCCGGCGGCCTAGCGGGGGCCCACCAAGAGACCCAGTACTTC
TRBJ1-2,NA,NA,TRBV24-1,CATSNSGGIVGYTF,TGTGCCACCAGTAATTCTGGGGGCATCGTTGGCTACACCTTC
TRBJ1-5,NA,NA,TRBV19,CASSIETGHF,TGTGCCAGTAGTATAGAAACAGGGCATTTT
TRBJ2-4,NA,TRBD2,TRBV30,CAWSGKGRGWNIQYF,TGTGCCTGGAGTGGGAAGGGGAGGGGCTGGAACATTCAGTACTTC
TRBJ2-5,NA,NA,TRBV30,CAWTPSRAGQETQYF,TGTGCCTGGACCCCCTCGCGGGCAGGCCAAGAGACCCAGTACTTC
TRBJ2-3,NA,TRBD1,TRBV24-1,CATSYRQGATDTQYF,TGTGCCACCAGCTACCGGCAGGGGGCGACGGATACGCAGTATTTT